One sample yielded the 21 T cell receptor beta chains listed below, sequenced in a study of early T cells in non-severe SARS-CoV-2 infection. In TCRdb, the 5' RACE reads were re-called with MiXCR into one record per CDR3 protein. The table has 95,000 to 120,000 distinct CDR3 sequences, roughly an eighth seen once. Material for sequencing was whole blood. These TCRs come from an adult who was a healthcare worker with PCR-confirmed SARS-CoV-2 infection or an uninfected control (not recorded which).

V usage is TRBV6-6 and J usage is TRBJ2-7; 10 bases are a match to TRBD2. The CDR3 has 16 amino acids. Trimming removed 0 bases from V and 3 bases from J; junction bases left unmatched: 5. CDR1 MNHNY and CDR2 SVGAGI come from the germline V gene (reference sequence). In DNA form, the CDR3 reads TGTGCCAGCAGTTACTCAATCGCTAGCGGGAGCTACGAGCAGTACTTC. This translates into CASSYSIASGSYEQYF.

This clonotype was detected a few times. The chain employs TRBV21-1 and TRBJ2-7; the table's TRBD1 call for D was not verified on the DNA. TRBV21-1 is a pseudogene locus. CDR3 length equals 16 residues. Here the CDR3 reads CASSKLCDRERSEQYF. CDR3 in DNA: TGTGCCAGCAGCAAACTGTGCGACAGGGAAAGGAGCGAGCAGTACTTC.

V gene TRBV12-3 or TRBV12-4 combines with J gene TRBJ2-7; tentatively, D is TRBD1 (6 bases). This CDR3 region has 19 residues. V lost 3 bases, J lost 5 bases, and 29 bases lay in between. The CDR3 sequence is CASSFLISPRGTLKDEQYF. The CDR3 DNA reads TGTGCCAGCAGTTTCTTAATCTCCCCGAGGGGGACGCTGAAGGACGAGCAGTACTTC.

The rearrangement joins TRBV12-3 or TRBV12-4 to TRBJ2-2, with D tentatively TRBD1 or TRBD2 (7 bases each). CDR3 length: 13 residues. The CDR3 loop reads CCTGEGNTGELFF. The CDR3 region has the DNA TGTTGCACAGGGGAGGGGAACACCGGGGAGCTGTTTTTT.

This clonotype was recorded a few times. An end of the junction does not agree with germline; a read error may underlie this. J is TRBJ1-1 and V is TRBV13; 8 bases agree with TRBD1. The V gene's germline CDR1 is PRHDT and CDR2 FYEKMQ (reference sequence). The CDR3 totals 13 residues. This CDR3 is CASSYVDRENWFF. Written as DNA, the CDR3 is TGTGCCAGCAGCTACGTGGACAGGGAGAATTGGTTTTTT.

This chain's CDR3 is CASTQDGFKQETQYF. In DNA, the CDR3 is TGTGCCAGCACCCAGGACGGCTTCAAGCAAGAGACCCAGTACTTC. The V gene is TRBV7-2, the J gene TRBJ2-5; D call uncertain. The ends were cut back, 7 bases at V and 2 bases at J, with 17 bases in the middle. Germline CDR1 reads SGHTA; CDR2 reads FQGNSA. CDR3 length: 15 residues.

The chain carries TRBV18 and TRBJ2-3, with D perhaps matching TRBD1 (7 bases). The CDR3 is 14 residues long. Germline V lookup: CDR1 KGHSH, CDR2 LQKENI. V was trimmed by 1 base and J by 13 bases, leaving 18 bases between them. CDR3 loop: CASSPRQGGGRKYF. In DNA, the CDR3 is TGTGCCAGCTCACCACGACAGGGCGGAGGGAGGAAGTATTTT.

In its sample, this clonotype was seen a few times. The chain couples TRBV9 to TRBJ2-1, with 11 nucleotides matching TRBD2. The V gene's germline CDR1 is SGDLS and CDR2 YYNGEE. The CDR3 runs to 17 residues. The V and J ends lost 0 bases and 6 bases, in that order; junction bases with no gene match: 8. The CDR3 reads CASSVALLAGASNEQFF. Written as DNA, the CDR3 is TGTGCCAGCAGCGTAGCCTTACTAGCGGGAGCATCCAATGAGCAGTTCTTC.

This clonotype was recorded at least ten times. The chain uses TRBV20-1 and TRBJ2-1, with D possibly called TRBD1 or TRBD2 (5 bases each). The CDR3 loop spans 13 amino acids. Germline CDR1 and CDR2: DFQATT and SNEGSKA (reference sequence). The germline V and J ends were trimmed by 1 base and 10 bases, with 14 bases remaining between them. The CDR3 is CSARAGPPLEQFF. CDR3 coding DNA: TGCAGTGCTAGAGCGGGACCCCCCCTCGAGCAGTTCTTC.

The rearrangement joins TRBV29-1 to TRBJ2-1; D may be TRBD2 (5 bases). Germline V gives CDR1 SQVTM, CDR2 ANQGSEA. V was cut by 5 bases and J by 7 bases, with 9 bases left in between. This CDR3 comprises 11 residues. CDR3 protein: CSVQRLNEQFF. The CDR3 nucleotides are TGCAGCGTTCAACGACTAAATGAGCAGTTCTTC.

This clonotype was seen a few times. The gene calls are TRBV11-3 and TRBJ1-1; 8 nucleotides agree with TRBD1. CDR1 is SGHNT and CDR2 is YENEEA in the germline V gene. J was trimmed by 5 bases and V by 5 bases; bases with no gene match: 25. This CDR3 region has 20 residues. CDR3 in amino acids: CASSPPATGGKAPGWTEAFF. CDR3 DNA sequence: TGTGCCAGCAGCCCACCTGCTACAGGGGGTAAAGCCCCTGGGTGGACTGAAGCTTTCTTT.

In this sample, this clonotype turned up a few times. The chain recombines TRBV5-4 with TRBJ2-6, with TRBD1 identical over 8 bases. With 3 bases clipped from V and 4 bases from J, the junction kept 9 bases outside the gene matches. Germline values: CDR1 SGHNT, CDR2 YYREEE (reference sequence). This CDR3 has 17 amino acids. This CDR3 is CASSWGQDLRGANVLTF. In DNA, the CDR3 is TGTGCCAGCAGCTGGGGACAGGACCTAAGAGGGGCCAACGTCCTGACTTTC.

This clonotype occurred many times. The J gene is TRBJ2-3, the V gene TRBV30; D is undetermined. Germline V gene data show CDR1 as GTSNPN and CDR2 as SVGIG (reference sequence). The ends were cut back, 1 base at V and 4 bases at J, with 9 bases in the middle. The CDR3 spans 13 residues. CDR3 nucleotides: TGTGCCTGGAGTGCGGTATACGCAGATACGCAGTATTTT. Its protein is CAWSAVYADTQYF.

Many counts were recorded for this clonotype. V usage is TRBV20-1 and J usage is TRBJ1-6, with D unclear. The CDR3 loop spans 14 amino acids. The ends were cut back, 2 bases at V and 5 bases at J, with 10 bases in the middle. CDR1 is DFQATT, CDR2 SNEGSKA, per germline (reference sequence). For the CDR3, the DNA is TGCAGTGCTAGAAATACAGAAGATAATTCACCCCTCCACTTT. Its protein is CSARNTEDNSPLHF.

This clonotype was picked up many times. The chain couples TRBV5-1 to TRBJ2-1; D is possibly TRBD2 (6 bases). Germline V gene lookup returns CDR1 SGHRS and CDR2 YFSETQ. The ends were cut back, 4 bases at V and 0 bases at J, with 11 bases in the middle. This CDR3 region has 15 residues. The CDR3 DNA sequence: TGCGCCAGCAGCCTCCGGGACTCCTCCTACAATGAGCAGTTCTTC. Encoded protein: CASSLRDSSYNEQFF.

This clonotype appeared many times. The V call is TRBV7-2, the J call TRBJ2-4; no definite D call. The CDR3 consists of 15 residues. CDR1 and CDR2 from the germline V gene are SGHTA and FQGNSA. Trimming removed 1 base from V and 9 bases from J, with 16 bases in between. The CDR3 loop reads CASSLDGSAKRIQYF. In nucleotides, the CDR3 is TGTGCCAGCAGCTTAGACGGGTCCGCAAAACGCATTCAGTACTTC. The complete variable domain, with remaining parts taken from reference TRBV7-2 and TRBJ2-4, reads GAGVSQSPSNKVTEKGKDVELRCDPISGHTALYWYRQSLGQGLEFLIYFQGNSAPDKSGLPSDRFSAERTGGSVSTLTIQRTQQEDSAVYLCASSLDGSAKRIQYFGAGTRLSVL.

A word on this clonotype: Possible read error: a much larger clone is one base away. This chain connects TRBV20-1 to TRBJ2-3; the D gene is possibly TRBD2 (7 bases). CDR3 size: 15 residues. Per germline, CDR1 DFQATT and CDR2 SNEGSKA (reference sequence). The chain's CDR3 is CSATDRSGAGDTRYF. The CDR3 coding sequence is TGCAGTGCTACAGACAGGTCGGGGGCGGGAGATACGCGGTATTTT.

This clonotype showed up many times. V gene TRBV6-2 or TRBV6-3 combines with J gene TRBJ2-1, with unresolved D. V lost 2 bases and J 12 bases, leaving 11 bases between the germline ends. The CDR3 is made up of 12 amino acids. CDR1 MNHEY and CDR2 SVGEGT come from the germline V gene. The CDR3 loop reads CASSYELARQFF. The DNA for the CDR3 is TGTGCCAGCAGTTACGAGTTAGCACGGCAGTTCTTC.

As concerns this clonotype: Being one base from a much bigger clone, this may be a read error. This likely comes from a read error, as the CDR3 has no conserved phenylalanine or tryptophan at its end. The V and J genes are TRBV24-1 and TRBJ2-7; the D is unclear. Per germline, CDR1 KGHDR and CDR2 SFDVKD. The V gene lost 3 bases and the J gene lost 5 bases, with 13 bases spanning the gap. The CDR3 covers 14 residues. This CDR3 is CATSDTTSADEQYS. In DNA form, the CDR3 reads TGTGCCACCAGTGATACCACCTCGGCCGACGAGCAGTACTCC.

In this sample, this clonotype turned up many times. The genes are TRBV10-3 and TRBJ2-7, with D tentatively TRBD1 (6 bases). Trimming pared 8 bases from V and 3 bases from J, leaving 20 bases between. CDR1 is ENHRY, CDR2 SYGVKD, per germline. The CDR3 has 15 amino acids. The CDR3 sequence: CAIYDPGRGFYEQYF. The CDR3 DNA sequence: TGTGCCATCTACGACCCGGGAAGGGGGTTCTACGAGCAGTACTTC.

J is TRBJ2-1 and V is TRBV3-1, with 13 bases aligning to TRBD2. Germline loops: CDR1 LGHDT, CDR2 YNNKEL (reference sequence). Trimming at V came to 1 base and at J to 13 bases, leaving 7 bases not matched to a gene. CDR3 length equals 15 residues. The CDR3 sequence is CASSQVSGTSGNQFF. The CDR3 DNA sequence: TGTGCCAGCAGCCAAGTTAGTGGGACTAGCGGGAATCAGTTCTTC.